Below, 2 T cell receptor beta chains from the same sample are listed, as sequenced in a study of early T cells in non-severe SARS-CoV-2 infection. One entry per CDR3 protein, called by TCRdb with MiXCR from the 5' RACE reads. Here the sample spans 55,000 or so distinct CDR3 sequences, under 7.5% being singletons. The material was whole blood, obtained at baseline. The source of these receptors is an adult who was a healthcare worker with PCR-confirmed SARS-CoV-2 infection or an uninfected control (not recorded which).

CDR3 protein: CASSPTYYEQYF. The CDR3 DNA follows: TGTGCCAGCTCACCAACCTATTACGAGCAGTACTTC. The gene calls are TRBV18 and TRBJ2-7; the D is unclear. The CDR3 has 12 residues. V shed 2 bases and J shed 4 bases, with 6 bases lying between them. Germline-derived CDR1 and CDR2 are KGHSH and LQKENI.

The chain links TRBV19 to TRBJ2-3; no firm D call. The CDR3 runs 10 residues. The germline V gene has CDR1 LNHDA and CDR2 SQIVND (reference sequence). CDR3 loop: CGLDTDTQYF. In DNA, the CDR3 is TGTGGACTCGACACAGATACGCAGTATTTT.